A selection of T cell receptor beta chains follows, all from one sample in a study of T-cell reconstitution after alpha-beta-depleted transplantation in children. MiXCR, run by TCRdb on the PCR reads, gives a single entry per CDR3 protein. This table holds about 76,000 distinct CDR3 sequences, 12% to 15% found once. Sample: PBMCs, mostly from graft donor cells, taken 180 days after TCRalphabeta/CD19-depleted stem cell transplant. These receptors were taken from a male patient aged 2 to 9 who had a stem cell transplant for acute lymphoblastic leukemia, so the T cells may come from the graft donor. The CDR3 runs from the conserved cysteine through the conserved F or W. D genes are given only for firm matches. Size is stated for part of the rows, as once, few or many counts, or as a class when the clone is expanded.

TRBV6-1	15	few	TRBJ2-6	NA	CASTRGATGANVLTF	TGTGCCAGCACCCGGGGGGCGACTGGGGCCAACGTCCTGACTTTC
TRBV9	14	NA	TRBJ2-1	NA	CASSVGLFRGEQFF	TGTGCCAGCAGCGTGGGACTGTTTAGGGGAGAGCAGTTCTTC
TRBV24-1	14	many	TRBJ2-2	NA	CATSDPGNTGELFF	TGTGCCACCAGTGATCCAGGGAACACCGGGGAGCTGTTTTTT
TRBV9	12	NA	TRBJ2-7	NA	CASSVQGYEPYF	TGTGCCAGCAGCGTTCAGGGGTACGAGCCGTACTTC
TRBV5-6	14	NA	TRBJ2-5	NA	CASSLWGPRETQYF	TGTGCCAGCAGCTTGTGGGGGCCCAGGGAGACCCAGTACTTC
TRBV7-2	15	few	TRBJ2-7	TRBD1	CASSPTGGYDYEQYF	TGTGCCAGCAGCCCGACAGGGGGATACGATTACGAGCAGTACTTC
TRBV7-3	16	few	TRBJ2-7	TRBD2	CASSLLLAVAGHEQYF	TGTGCCAGCAGCTTACTCCTAGCGGTAGCTGGCCACGAGCAGTACTTC
TRBV7-2	15	few	TRBJ2-4	NA	CASSSGGREWNIQYF	TGTGCCAGCAGCTCCGGAGGAAGGGAGTGGAACATTCAGTACTTC
TRBV6-1	15	few	TRBJ1-1	TRBD1	CASRRQGALDTEAFF	TGTGCCAGCAGGCGACAGGGGGCTTTGGACACTGAAGCTTTCTTT
TRBV5-1	15	few	TRBJ2-5	NA	CASSWARGQGETQYF	TGCGCCAGCAGCTGGGCACGGGGGCAGGGAGAGACCCAGTACTTC
TRBV19	15	NA	TRBJ2-1	NA	CASSTLRRVGNEQFF	TGTGCCAGTAGTACTTTAAGACGGGTGGGGAATGAGCAGTTCTTC
TRBV7-4	15	few	TRBJ2-7	NA	CASSCGRGGSYEQYF	TGTGCCAGCAGCTGCGGCCGAGGAGGTTCCTACGAGCAGTACTTC
TRBV9	14	few	TRBJ2-5	TRBD2	CASSVSGGAGTQYF	TGTGCCAGCAGCGTCAGCGGGGGGGCAGGGACCCAGTACTTC
TRBV27	11	NA	TRBJ1-1	NA	CASKRGTEAFF	TGTGCCAGCAAAAGAGGCACTGAAGCTTTCTTT
TRBV7-2	14	NA	TRBJ2-4	NA	CASSLDIISNIQYF	TGTGCCAGCAGCCTCGACATTATCTCGAACATTCAGTACTTC
TRBV12-3/TRBV12-4	12	NA	TRBJ2-4	NA	CASSSKGNIQYF	TGTGCCAGCAGTTCCAAGGGAAACATTCAGTACTTC
TRBV10-3	15	NA	TRBJ1-6	NA	CAISDAHLDNPPLHF	TGTGCCATCAGTGACGCCCACTTGGACAACCCACCCCTCCACTTT
TRBV9	16	NA	TRBJ2-4	NA	CASSVGGGGAKNIQYF	TGTGCCAGCAGCGTAGGTGGGGGAGGAGCCAAAAACATTCAGTACTTC
TRBV7-2	12	NA	TRBJ2-4	NA	CASSLGKNIQYF	TGTGCCAGCAGCTTAGGCAAAAACATTCAGTACTTC
TRBV5-1	14	few	TRBJ2-2	TRBD1	CASIDRDWTGELFF	TGCGCCAGCATTGACAGGGATTGGACCGGGGAGCTGTTTTTT
TRBV12-3/TRBV12-4	15	many	TRBJ2-3	TRBD2	CASSFPSGSGGTQYF	TGTGCCAGCAGTTTCCCCTCGGGTAGCGGGGGTACGCAGTATTTT
TRBV5-1	15	many	TRBJ2-7	TRBD2	CASSSRLAGPNEQYF	TGCGCCAGCAGCTCGCGACTAGCGGGCCCGAACGAGCAGTACTTC
TRBV30	16	NA	TRBJ1-4	NA	CAGGGGTRYSHEKLFF	TGTGCCGGAGGTGGAGGGACGAGGTATTCCCATGAAAAACTGTTTTTT
TRBV20-1	18	few	TRBJ2-1	TRBD2	CSAREKLAGFSSYNEQFF	TGCAGTGCTAGAGAGAAACTAGCGGGTTTTAGCTCCTACAATGAGCAGTTCTTC